The clone carrying this TCR beta chain was seen a single time. The repertoire was sequenced with immunoSEQ multiplex PCR; TCRdb's copy has only in-frame clones and lacks some. The table shows over 100,000 clones, with roughly nine tenths occurring only once. The sample is drawn from a study of control samples from healthy donors and cancer patients. Germline-derived CDR1 and CDR2 are MNHEY and SVGAGI. The CDR3 spans 14 residues. V lost 7 bases and J lost 6, with 16 bases in between. This chain joins TRBV6-5 and TRBJ1-3; TRBD1 is a possible D gene (5 bases). This sequence was found in a human donor in good health. The donor label of this sample is uncertain. Specimen: blood. CDR3 nucleotides: TGTGCCAGCACCGAATCAGGGAATATAAACACCATATATTTT. Its protein is CASTESGNINTIYF.